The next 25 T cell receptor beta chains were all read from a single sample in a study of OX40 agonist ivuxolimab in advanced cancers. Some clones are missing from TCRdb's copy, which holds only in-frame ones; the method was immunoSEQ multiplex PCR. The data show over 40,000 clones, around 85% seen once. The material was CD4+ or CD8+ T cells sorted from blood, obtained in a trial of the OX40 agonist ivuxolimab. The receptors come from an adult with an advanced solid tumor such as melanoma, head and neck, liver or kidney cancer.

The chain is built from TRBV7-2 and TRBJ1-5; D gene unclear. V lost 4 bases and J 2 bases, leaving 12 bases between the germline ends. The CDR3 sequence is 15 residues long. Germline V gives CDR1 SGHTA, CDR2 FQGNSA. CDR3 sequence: CASSSAPQGNQPQHF. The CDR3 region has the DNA TGTGCCAGCAGCTCCGCACCCCAGGGCAATCAGCCCCAGCATTTT.

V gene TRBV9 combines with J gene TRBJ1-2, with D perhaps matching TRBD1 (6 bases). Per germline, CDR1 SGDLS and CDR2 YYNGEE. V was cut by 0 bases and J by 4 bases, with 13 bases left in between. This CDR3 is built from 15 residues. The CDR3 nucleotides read TGTGCCAGCAGCGTAGATGGGGGGCATCGCTATGGCTACACCTTC. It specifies CASSVDGGHRYGYTF. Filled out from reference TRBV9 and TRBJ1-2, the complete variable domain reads DSGVTQTPKHLITATGQRVTLRCSPRSGDLSVYWYQQSLDQGLQFLIQYYNGEERAKGNILERFSAQQFPDLHSELNLSSLELGDSALYFCASSVDGGHRYGYTFGSGTRLTVV.

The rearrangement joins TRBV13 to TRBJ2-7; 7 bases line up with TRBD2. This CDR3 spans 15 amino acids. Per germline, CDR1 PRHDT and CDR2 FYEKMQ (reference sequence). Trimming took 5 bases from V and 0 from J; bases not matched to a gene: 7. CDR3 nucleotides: TGTGCCAGCAGCCCCTCGGCGGGGGTCTCCTACGAGCAGTACTTC. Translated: CASSPSAGVSYEQYF.

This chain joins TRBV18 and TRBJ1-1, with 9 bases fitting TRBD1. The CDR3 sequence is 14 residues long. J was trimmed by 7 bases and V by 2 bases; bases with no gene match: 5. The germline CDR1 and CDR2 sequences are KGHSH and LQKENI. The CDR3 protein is CASSPMGQGVEAFF. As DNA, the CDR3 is TGTGCCAGCTCACCAATGGGACAGGGAGTTGAAGCTTTCTTT.

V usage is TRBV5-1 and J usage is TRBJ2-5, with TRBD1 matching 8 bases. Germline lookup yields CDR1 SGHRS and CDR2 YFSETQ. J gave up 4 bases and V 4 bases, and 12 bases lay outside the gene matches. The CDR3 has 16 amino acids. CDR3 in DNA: TGCGCCAGCAGCACCGGGCCGGAGACAGGGGTAGAGACCCAGTACTTC. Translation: CASSTGPETGVETQYF. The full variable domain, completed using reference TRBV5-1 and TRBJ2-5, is KAGVTQTPRYLIKTRGQQVTLSCSPISGHRSVSWYQQTPGQGLQFLFEYFSETQRNKGNFPGRFSGRQFSNSRSEMNVSTLELGDSALYLCASSTGPETGVETQYFGPGTRLLVL.

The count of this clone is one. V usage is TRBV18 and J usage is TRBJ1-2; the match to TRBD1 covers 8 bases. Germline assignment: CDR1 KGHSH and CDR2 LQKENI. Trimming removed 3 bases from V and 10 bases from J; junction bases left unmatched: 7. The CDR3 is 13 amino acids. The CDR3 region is CASSPDRDRDYTF. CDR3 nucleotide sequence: TGTGCCAGCTCACCGGACAGGGACAGAGACTACACCTTC.

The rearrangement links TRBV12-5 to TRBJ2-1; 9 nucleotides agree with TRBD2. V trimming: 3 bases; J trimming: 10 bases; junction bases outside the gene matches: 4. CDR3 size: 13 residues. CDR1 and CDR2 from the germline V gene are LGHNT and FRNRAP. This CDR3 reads CASGLGTSREQFF. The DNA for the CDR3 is TGTGCTAGTGGTTTAGGGACTAGCAGGGAGCAGTTCTTC.

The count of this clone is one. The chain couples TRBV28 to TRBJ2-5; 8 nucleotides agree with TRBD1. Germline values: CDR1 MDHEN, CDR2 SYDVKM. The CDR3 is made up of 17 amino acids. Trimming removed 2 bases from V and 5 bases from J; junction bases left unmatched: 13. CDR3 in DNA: TGTGCCAGCAGTTTAGCGGGGACAGGCTCTGCGCGGGAGACCCAGTACTTC. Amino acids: CASSLAGTGSARETQYF.

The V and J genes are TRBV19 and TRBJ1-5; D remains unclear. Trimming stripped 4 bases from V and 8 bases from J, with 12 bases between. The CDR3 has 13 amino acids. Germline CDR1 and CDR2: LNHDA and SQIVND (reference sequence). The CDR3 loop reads CASSKVNSEPQHF. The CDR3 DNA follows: TGTGCCAGTAGTAAAGTCAATTCGGAGCCCCAGCATTTT.

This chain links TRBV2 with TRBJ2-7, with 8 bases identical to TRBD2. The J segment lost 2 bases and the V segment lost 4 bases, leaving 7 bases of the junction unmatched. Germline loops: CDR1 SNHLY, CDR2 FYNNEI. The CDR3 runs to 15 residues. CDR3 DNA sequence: TGTGCCAGCAGTGGGGACGGGGGGGTCGCCTACGAGCAGTACTTC. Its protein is CASSGDGGVAYEQYF.

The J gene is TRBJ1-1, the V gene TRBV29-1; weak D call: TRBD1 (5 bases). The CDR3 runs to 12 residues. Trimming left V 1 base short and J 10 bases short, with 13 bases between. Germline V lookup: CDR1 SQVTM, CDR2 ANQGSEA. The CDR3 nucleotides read TGCAGCGTTGAAGGCCCAGGGTTCGGAGCTTTCTTT. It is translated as CSVEGPGFGAFF.

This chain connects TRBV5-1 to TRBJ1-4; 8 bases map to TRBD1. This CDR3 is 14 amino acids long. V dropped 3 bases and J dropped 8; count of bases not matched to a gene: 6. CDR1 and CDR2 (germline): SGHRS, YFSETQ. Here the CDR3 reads CASSYGQGGEKLFF. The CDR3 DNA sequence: TGCGCCAGCAGCTATGGACAGGGAGGGGAAAAACTGTTTTTT.

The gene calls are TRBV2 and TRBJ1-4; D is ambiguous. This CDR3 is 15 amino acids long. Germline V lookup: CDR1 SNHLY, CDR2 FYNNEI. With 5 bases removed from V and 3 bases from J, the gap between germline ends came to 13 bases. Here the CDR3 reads CASSTGWTPNEKLFF. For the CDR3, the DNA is TGTGCCAGCAGTACCGGATGGACCCCTAATGAAAAACTGTTTTTT. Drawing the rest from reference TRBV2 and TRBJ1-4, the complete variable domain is EPEVTQTPSHQVTQMGQEVILRCVPISNHLYFYWYRQILGQKVEFLVSFYNNEISEKSEIFDDQFSVERPDGSNFTLKIRSTKLEDSAMYFCASSTGWTPNEKLFFGSGTQLSVL.

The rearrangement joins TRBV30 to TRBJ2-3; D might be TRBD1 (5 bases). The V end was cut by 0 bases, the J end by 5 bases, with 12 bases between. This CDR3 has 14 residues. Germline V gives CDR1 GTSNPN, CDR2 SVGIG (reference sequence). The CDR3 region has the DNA TGTGCCTGGAGTGTACTCGCAGGGATAGATACGCAGTATTTT. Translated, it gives CAWSVLAGIDTQYF.

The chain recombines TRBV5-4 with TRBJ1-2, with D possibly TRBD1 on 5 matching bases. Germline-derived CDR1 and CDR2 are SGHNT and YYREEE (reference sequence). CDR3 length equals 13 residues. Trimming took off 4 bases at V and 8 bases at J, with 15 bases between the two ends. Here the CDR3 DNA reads TGTGCCAGCAGCCCATCCGGGACGGAGGGCTACACCTTC. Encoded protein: CASSPSGTEGYTF.

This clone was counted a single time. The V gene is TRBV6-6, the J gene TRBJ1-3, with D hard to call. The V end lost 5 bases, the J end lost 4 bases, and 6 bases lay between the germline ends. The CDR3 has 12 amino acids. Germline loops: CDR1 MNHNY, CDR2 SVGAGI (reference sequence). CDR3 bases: TGTGCCAGCAGTACACAGGGAAACACCATATATTTT. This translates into CASSTQGNTIYF.

Here the CDR3 DNA reads TGTGCCATCAGTGAGTCTGTCAGCTACGAGCAGTACTTC. It yields the protein CAISESVSYEQYF. This rearrangement joins TRBV10-3 to TRBJ2-7; D is unresolved. CDR1 is ENHRY and CDR2 is SYGVKD in the germline V gene. V lost 0 bases and J 3 bases, leaving 6 bases between the germline ends. CDR3 size: 13 residues.

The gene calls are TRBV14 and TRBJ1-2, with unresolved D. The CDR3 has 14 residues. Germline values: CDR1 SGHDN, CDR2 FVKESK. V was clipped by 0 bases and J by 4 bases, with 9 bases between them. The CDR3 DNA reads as TGTGCCAGCAGCCAAGATGGCAGGATCTATGGCTACACCTTC. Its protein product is CASSQDGRIYGYTF.

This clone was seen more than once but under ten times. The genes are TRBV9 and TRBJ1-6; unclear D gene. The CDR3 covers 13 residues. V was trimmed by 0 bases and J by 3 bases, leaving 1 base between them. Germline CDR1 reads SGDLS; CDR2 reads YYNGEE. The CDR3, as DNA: TGTGCCAGCAGCGTAGACTATAATTCACCCCTCCACTTT. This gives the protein CASSVDYNSPLHF.

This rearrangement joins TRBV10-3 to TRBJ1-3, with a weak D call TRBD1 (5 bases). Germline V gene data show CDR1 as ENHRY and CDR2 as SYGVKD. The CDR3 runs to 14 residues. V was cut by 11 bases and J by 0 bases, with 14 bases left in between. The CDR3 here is CAGGDATSGNTIYF. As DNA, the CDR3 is TGTGCCGGGGGAGATGCCACCTCTGGAAACACCATATATTTT.

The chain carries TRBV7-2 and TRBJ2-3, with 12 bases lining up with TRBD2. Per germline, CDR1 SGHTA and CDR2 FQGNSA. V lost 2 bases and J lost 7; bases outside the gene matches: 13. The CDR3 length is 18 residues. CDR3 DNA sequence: TGTGCCAGCAGCTTATTTAGGGGACTAGCGGGTACAACGAATACGCAGTATTTT. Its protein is CASSLFRGLAGTTNTQYF.

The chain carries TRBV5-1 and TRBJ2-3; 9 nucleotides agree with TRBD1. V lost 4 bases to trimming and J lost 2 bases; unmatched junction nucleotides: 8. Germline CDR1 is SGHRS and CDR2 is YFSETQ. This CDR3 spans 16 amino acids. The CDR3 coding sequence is TGCGCCAGCAGCAGCACCGGGACAGGGAACACAGATACGCAGTATTTT. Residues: CASSSTGTGNTDTQYF.

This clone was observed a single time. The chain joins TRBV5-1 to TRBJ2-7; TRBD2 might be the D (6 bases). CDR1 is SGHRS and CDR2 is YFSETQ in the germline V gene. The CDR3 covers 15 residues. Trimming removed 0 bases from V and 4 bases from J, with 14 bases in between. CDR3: CASSLAFGSEYEQYF. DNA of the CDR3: TGCGCCAGCAGCTTGGCCTTCGGGAGTGAGTACGAGCAGTACTTC.

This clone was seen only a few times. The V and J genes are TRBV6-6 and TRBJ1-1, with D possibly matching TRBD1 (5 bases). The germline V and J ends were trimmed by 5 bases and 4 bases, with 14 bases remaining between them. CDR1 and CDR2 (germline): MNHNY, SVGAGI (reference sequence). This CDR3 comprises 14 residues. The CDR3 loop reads CASSNQQVFTEAFF. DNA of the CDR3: TGTGCCAGCAGTAATCAACAGGTGTTCACTGAAGCTTTCTTT.

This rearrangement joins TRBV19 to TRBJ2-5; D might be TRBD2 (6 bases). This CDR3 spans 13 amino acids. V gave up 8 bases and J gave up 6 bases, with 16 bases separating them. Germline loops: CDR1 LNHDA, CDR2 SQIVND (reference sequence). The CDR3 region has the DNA TGTGCCAGTTCTCACCCGGCGGGGCAGACCCAGTACTTC. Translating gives CASSHPAGQTQYF.